These 17 T cell receptor beta chains came from one sample sequenced in a study of control samples from healthy donors and cancer patients. This table comes from immunoSEQ multiplex PCR, and its TCRdb copy is limited to in-frame clones, with some not included. The sample carries about 140,000 clones, approximately 92% recorded once. The sample taken for sequencing was blood. The receptors shown here come from a man younger than 40 in good health.

The gene calls are TRBV27 and TRBJ2-7; D is possibly TRBD1 (7 bases). V shed 0 bases and J shed 2 bases, with 20 bases lying between them. There are 18 residues in the CDR3. The germline CDR1 and CDR2 sequences are MNHEY and SMNVEV (reference sequence). The CDR3 protein is CASSLSIGDARGAYEQYF. The CDR3 DNA sequence: TGTGCCAGCAGTTTATCGATAGGGGACGCCAGGGGGGCCTACGAGCAGTACTTC.

This chain connects TRBV28 to TRBJ1-2, with D maybe TRBD1 (5 bases). Germline V gene lookup returns CDR1 MDHEN and CDR2 SYDVKM. V was pared by 5 bases and J by 3 bases, with 13 bases between. The CDR3 extends over 14 amino acids. The CDR3 DNA reads TGTGCCAGCAGTCCGGGAACGGGGCACTATGGCTACACCTTC. It yields the protein CASSPGTGHYGYTF.

This clone appeared a few times. This sequence joins TRBV5-4 and TRBJ2-7; D remains ambiguous. This CDR3 has 14 residues. V was clipped by 2 bases and J by 0 bases, with 9 bases between them. Looked up from germline, CDR1 is SGHNT and CDR2 is YYREEE (reference sequence). DNA for the CDR3: TGTGCCAGCAGCTTTGGGGTGCCCTCCTACGAGCAGTACTTC. As protein: CASSFGVPSYEQYF.

The chain is built from TRBV18 and TRBJ2-2; D possibly corresponds to TRBD1 (6 bases). The CDR3 consists of 15 residues. CDR1 and CDR2 from the germline V gene are KGHSH and LQKENI. Trimming pared 3 bases from V and 0 bases from J, leaving 8 bases between. The CDR3 coding sequence is TGTGCCAGCTCACCCAGGGGCGCGAACACCGGGGAGCTGTTTTTT. It codes for CASSPRGANTGELFF.

V is TRBV5-5 and J is TRBJ2-3; 7 bases fit TRBD1. V trimming: 4 bases; J trimming: 4 bases; junction bases outside the gene matches: 9. The CDR3 is 15 residues long. Looked up from germline, CDR1 is SGHKS and CDR2 is YYEKEE (reference sequence). In DNA, the CDR3 is TGTGCCAGCAGCCCGCTTGACAGGGAAGCAGATACGCAGTATTTT. Translated: CASSPLDREADTQYF.

This clone has only one observation. The chain links TRBV5-6 to TRBJ1-2; TRBD1 matches 8 bases. V shed 2 bases and J 6 bases; nucleotides not matched to a gene: 6. The CDR3 totals 14 residues. The V gene's germline CDR1 is SGHDT and CDR2 YYEEEE. Here the CDR3 reads CASSFTGTGNGYTF. Written as DNA, the CDR3 is TGTGCCAGCAGCTTTACCGGGACAGGAAATGGCTACACCTTC.

The chain employs TRBV30 and TRBJ1-1; D remains unclear. CDR1 and CDR2 (germline): GTSNPN, SVGIG (reference sequence). The V gene lost 2 bases and the J gene lost 5 bases, with 12 bases spanning the gap. CDR3 size: 13 residues. CDR3 sequence: CAWSPIPGTEAFF. The DNA of the CDR3 is TGTGCCTGGAGTCCGATCCCTGGGACTGAAGCTTTCTTT.

The chain carries TRBV2 and TRBJ1-2, with D uncertain. The CDR3 is 12 amino acids. Germline assignment: CDR1 SNHLY and CDR2 FYNNEI. Between the trimmed V and J ends, which lost 4 bases and 5 bases, there was a span of 8 bases. CDR3 in DNA: TGTGCCAGCAGTGCCGGGGTGTATGGCTACACCTTC. Protein product: CASSAGVYGYTF.

On this clone: The same CDR3 is also encoded by other DNA sequences in this sample. The chain carries TRBV3-1 (or the pseudogene TRBV3-2) and TRBJ1-2; D is ambiguous. The ends were cut back, 1 base at V and 3 bases at J, with 9 bases in the middle. The CDR3 is 14 amino acids. Germline values: CDR1 LGHDT, CDR2 YNNKEL (reference sequence). The CDR3 DNA is TGTGCCAGCAGCCAAGGGGGTGGGGACTATGGCTACACCTTC. Its translation is CASSQGGGDYGYTF.

The V call is TRBV5-1, the J call TRBJ2-1, with D perhaps TRBD1 (5 bases). This CDR3 is built from 15 residues. CDR1 is SGHRS and CDR2 is YFSETQ in the germline V gene. V was pared by 5 bases and J by 0 bases, with 12 bases between. CDR3 nucleotides: TGCGCCAGCAGGGGTGACAGAAGCTCCTACAATGAGCAGTTCTTC. Protein product: CASRGDRSSYNEQFF.

V is TRBV6-2 or TRBV6-3 and J is TRBJ2-7; D not resolved. Per the germline V gene, CDR1 is MNHEY and CDR2 is SVGEGT. V was clipped by 6 bases and J by 4 bases, with 7 bases between them. The CDR3 loop spans 11 amino acids. CDR3 loop: CASSRDYEQYF. In DNA, the CDR3 is TGTGCCAGCAGCCGTGATTACGAGCAGTACTTC.

The chain joins TRBV6-5 to TRBJ1-3, with a tentative D call TRBD1 (5 bases). Germline loops: CDR1 MNHEY, CDR2 SVGAGI. The CDR3 loop spans 15 amino acids. Trimming took 6 bases from V and 1 from J, leaving 13 bases between them. The CDR3 bases are TGTGCCAGCAGCCAGTGGGGGGTATCTGGAAACACCATATATTTT. Protein product: CASSQWGVSGNTIYF.

The V and J genes are TRBV5-6 and TRBJ2-7; 10 nucleotides match TRBD2. The CDR3 is made up of 16 amino acids. The germline V gene has CDR1 SGHDT and CDR2 YYEEEE. V lost 2 bases and J lost 0; bases outside the gene matches: 5. CDR3 coding DNA: TGTGCCAGCAGCTTTGTCCTAGCGGGGGACTCCTACGAGCAGTACTTC. Translating gives CASSFVLAGDSYEQYF.

This clone was detected only once. A read error may account for a junction end that differs from germline. J is TRBJ1-2 and V is TRBV5-8; TRBD1 aligns across 8 bases. Germline-derived CDR1 and CDR2 are SGHTS and YDEGEE. The CDR3 is 13 residues long. DNA of the CDR3: TGTGCCAGCAGGTTGGGACAGGTGGACGGCTACACCTTC. Translating it yields CASRLGQVDGYTF.

This clone came up once. V usage is TRBV28 and J usage is TRBJ2-2; D unclear. The V and J ends lost 5 bases and 0 bases respectively, with 13 bases between them. Germline V CDR1 and CDR2: MDHEN, SYDVKM. The CDR3 consists of 16 residues. The CDR3 DNA is TGTGCCAGCAGTAGGGCAGGAAAAGCGAACACCGGGGAGCTGTTTTTT. Protein: CASSRAGKANTGELFF.

CDR3 nucleotides: TGTGCCAGCCGGGGGCGCGAGAATGAAAAACTGTTTTTT. Amino acids: CASRGRENEKLFF. J is TRBJ1-4 and V is TRBV19; D is perhaps TRBD1 (6 bases). Germline V gene sequence: CDR1 LNHDA, CDR2 SQIVND (reference sequence). The CDR3 covers 13 residues. V lost 9 bases and J 5 bases, leaving 13 bases between the germline ends.

V usage is TRBV4-1 and J usage is TRBJ1-3, with D uncertain. This CDR3 has 16 residues. Germline CDR1 reads MGHRA; CDR2 reads YSYEKL. V was trimmed by 1 base and J by 1 base, leaving 11 bases between them. CDR3 sequence reads: CASSQGESLSGNTIYF. Written as DNA, the CDR3 is TGCGCCAGCAGCCAAGGAGAATCCTTGTCTGGAAACACCATATATTTT.